The 16 T cell receptor beta chains given below trace back to one sample, sequenced in a study of CD8 T cells in Susac syndrome. Random-hexamer reverse transcription was applied to roughly 0.45 to 1 ug RNA. TCRdb recomputed calls from the immunoSEQ multiplex PCR reads with MiXCR, one row per CDR3 protein. The sample lists about 290,000 distinct CDR3 sequences; 75% to 90% were seen once. Sequenced input: CD8+ T cells from PBMCs. Source of these receptors: a human donor with multiple sclerosis.

This clonotype was observed many times. The chain links TRBV27 to TRBJ2-1; 9 nucleotides line up with TRBD2. Losses at the gene ends were 2 bases for V and 9 bases for J; bases not matched to a gene: 8. Germline lookup yields CDR1 MNHEY and CDR2 SMNVEV (reference sequence). The length of the CDR3 is 15 residues. The DNA of the CDR3 is TGTGCCAGCAGTTTACGTAGCGGGAGTACGACTGAGCAGTTCTTC. Its translation: CASSLRSGSTTEQFF.

The chain employs TRBV4-3 and TRBJ1-4; D ambiguous. V lost 0 bases and J lost 8, with 10 bases in between. This CDR3 has 14 amino acids. Germline values: CDR1 LGHNA, CDR2 YSLEER. Here the CDR3 DNA reads TGCGCCAGCAGCCAAGATTTGCCTGAGGAAAAACTGTTTTTT. It specifies CASSQDLPEEKLFF.

The rearrangement uses TRBV4-1 and TRBJ1-1; TRBD1 might be the D (5 bases). With 4 bases removed from V and 4 bases from J, the gap between germline ends came to 16 bases. The CDR3 runs to 15 residues. CDR1 and CDR2 from the germline V gene are MGHRA and YSYEKL. The CDR3 sequence is CASSPSLEGITEAFF. The CDR3 nucleotides are TGCGCCAGCAGCCCGTCCCTGGAGGGGATCACTGAAGCTTTCTTT.

The V gene is TRBV7-9, the J gene TRBJ2-1, with 7 bases that match TRBD2. The length of the CDR3 is 12 residues. J was trimmed by 10 bases and V by 7 bases; bases with no gene match: 7. Germline V gives CDR1 SEHNR, CDR2 FQNEAQ (reference sequence). In DNA form, the CDR3 reads TGTGCCAGCAATAGCGGGTTTGAGGAGCAGTTCTTC. Amino acids: CASNSGFEEQFF.

The chain uses TRBV5-4 and TRBJ2-3; 8 bases are shared with TRBD2. The CDR3 length is 14 residues. V lost 5 bases, J lost 2 bases, and 4 bases stayed unmatched. Germline V gene sequence: CDR1 SGHNT, CDR2 YYREEE (reference sequence). Here the CDR3 reads CASRKLAATDTQYF. The CDR3 DNA sequence: TGTGCCAGCAGAAAACTAGCGGCCACAGATACGCAGTATTTT.

The count of this clonotype is one. The rearrangement uses TRBV20-1 and TRBJ2-7; D is perhaps TRBD2 (6 bases). From germline, CDR1 is DFQATT and CDR2 SNEGSKA (reference sequence). This CDR3 contains 14 residues. Deletions cut 4 bases from V and 3 bases from J, with 16 bases between. CDR3 residues: CSAMGLERGYEQYF. The DNA for the CDR3 is TGCAGTGCTATGGGACTCGAGAGGGGCTACGAGCAGTACTTC.

The genes are TRBV12-3 or TRBV12-4 and TRBJ2-3; D is undetermined. The CDR3 consists of 13 residues. The V and J ends lost 3 bases and 3 bases respectively, with 7 bases between them. The CDR3 region has the DNA TGTGCCAGCAGTTTTCCTGATACAGATACGCAGTATTTT. Residues: CASSFPDTDTQYF.

The chain recombines TRBV27 with TRBJ2-3, with D unresolved. The germline V and J ends were trimmed by 3 bases and 6 bases, with 13 bases remaining between them. The CDR3 is 14 residues long. The V gene's germline CDR1 is MNHEY and CDR2 SMNVEV (reference sequence). The CDR3 DNA sequence: TGTGCCAGCAGTTTGTCACGATTGCGTGATACGCAGTATTTT. It codes for CASSLSRLRDTQYF.

V and J are TRBV2 and TRBJ2-3; either TRBD1 or TRBD2 may supply D (5 bases each). The germline V gene encodes CDR1 SNHLY and CDR2 FYNNEI. Between the trimmed V and J ends, which lost 5 bases and 2 bases, there was a span of 14 bases. The CDR3 runs 15 residues. The CDR3 DNA follows: TGTGCCAGCAGTAAACCACCGGGGCTCACAGATACGCAGTATTTT. Translation: CASSKPPGLTDTQYF.

This chain links TRBV4-2 with TRBJ2-5, with a weak D call TRBD2 (7 bases). The CDR3 has 17 amino acids. Trimming shortened V by 4 bases and J by 1 base, and 19 bases separated the two germline ends. The germline gives CDR1 LGHNA, CDR2 YNFKEQ. The CDR3 sequence: CASSPEGGALPQETQYF. The CDR3 coding sequence is TGTGCCAGCAGCCCTGAGGGGGGGGCCCTCCCCCAAGAGACCCAGTACTTC.

V gene TRBV29-1 combines with J gene TRBJ2-1, with 11 bases aligning to TRBD1. The V segment lost 6 bases and the J segment 6 bases; nucleotides outside the gene matches: 4. This CDR3 region has 13 residues. Germline CDR1 reads SQVTM; CDR2 reads ANQGSEA. Written as DNA, the CDR3 is TGCAGCGTCGGACAGGGGGCTTTCAATGAGCAGTTCTTC. It encodes CSVGQGAFNEQFF.

DNA of the CDR3: TGTGCCAGCAGCCAAGTCCCCACCTCCTACAATGAGCAGTTCTTC. As protein: CASSQVPTSYNEQFF. This chain joins TRBV14 and TRBJ2-1; D remains ambiguous. This CDR3 is 15 amino acids long. The germline V and J ends were trimmed by 1 base and 0 bases, with 7 bases remaining between them. Germline-derived CDR1 and CDR2 are SGHDN and FVKESK.

This chain joins TRBV7-8 and TRBJ2-7; possibly TRBD2 for D (5 bases). Germline V lookup: CDR1 SGHVS, CDR2 FQNEAQ. The CDR3 covers 12 residues. Deletions cut 4 bases from V and 6 bases from J, with 10 bases between. CDR3 protein: CASSSGGLEQYF. The DNA of the CDR3 is TGTGCCAGCAGCTCCGGTGGACTCGAGCAGTACTTC.

This chain uses TRBV29-1 with TRBJ1-2, with D perhaps TRBD1 (6 bases). Germline CDR1 and CDR2: SQVTM and ANQGSEA. The CDR3 loop spans 14 amino acids. With 4 bases removed from V and 4 bases from J, the gap between germline ends came to 16 bases. The CDR3 here is CSVVDVQGVYGYTF. As DNA, the CDR3 is TGCAGCGTTGTAGACGTACAGGGCGTCTATGGCTACACCTTC.

J is TRBJ1-1 and V is TRBV7-9, with 8 bases identical to TRBD1. From germline, CDR1 is SEHNR and CDR2 FQNEAQ (reference sequence). The CDR3 loop spans 13 amino acids. Trimming at V came to 6 bases and at J to 8 bases, leaving 8 bases not matched to a gene. CDR3 sequence: CASRPPGGPEAFF. CDR3 bases: TGTGCCAGCAGACCCCCAGGGGGCCCGGAAGCTTTCTTT.

This clonotype was counted a single time. V gene TRBV30 combines with J gene TRBJ1-4; D ambiguous. The CDR3 runs 14 residues. In germline, CDR1 is GTSNPN, CDR2 SVGIG (reference sequence). Deletions cut 1 base from V and 0 bases from J, with 6 bases between. The DNA of the CDR3 is TGTGCCTGGAGTGATGCCTCAACTAATGAAAAACTGTTTTTT. It specifies CAWSDASTNEKLFF.